This T cell receptor (beta chain) was recovered during a study of T-cell reconstitution after alpha-beta-depleted transplantation in children. The study, taken as a whole, reports: Where some patients showed high TCRbeta diversity at day 60, it came from recipient T cells and thymic progenitors that had survived. As was reported, about two months after transplant, alpha-beta T cells came from several hundred expanded graft clones.

Concerning this clonotype: As yet, its antigen is unknown.

Library preparation (for TCRbeta) was performed with unique molecular identifiers. TCRdb reprocessed the PCR reads via MiXCR and lists one record per CDR3 protein. Of 600,000 to 700,000 distinct CDR3 sequences listed, about an eighth are singletons. Germline lookup yields CDR1 MNHEY and CDR2 SMNVEV (reference sequence). V lost 1 base and J 6 bases, leaving 16 bases between the germline ends. This CDR3 contains 16 residues. The TCR was taken from a girl aged 2 to 10 with congenital amegakaryocytic thrombocytopenia, due to receive a stem cell transplant. The material was PBMCs, obtained before TCRalphabeta/CD19-depleted stem cell transplant. The chain combines TRBV27 with TRBJ2-1; D is undetermined. The CDR3 DNA follows: TGTGCCAGCAGTTTATTGACGGATTTGGGCGCCAATGAGCAGTTCTTC. It encodes CASSLLTDLGANEQFF.